This is a list of T cell receptor beta chains from one sample in a study of identical twins. TCRdb itself ran the 5' RACE reads through MiXCR, one entry per CDR3 protein. This sample yields about 500,000 distinct CDR3 sequences, of which over 11% are seen a single time; about 1% belongs to the top ten. This sample was shared with a second study, whose subject was yellow fever vaccine responses in identical twins.

The sample comprised CD4+ T cells sorted from blood. The receptors come from a woman aged 18 to 35 in good health. Both conserved end residues are part of each CDR3. Fields, in order: CDR3 protein, CDR3 DNA, D gene, V gene, clone size, J gene. The D gene is left open where the match is weak. Not all rows give a size; the values are once, few, many and, for expanded clones, a class.

CASSSTGNTEAFF	TGCGCCAGCAGCTCGACAGGGAACACTGAAGCTTTCTTT	NA	TRBV7-9	many	TRBJ1-1
CASSFLGNTGELFF	TGTGCCAGCAGTTTCCTGGGGAACACCGGGGAGCTGTTTTTT	NA	TRBV12-3/TRBV12-4	many	TRBJ2-2
CASSYFRQGAPSPLHF	TGTGCCAGCAGTTACTTTCGCCAGGGGGCCCCTTCACCCCTCCACTTT	TRBD1	TRBV27	NA	TRBJ1-6
CASGGLEDEQFF	TGTGCTAGTGGTGGCCTGGAGGATGAGCAGTTCTTC	NA	TRBV12-5	few	TRBJ2-1
CASSPRLTSGRSTDTQYF	TGTGCCAGCAGCCCGCGACTAACTAGCGGGAGGTCCACAGATACGCAGTATTTT	TRBD2	TRBV11-1	NA	TRBJ2-3
CSVRTGVSSYEQYF	TGCAGCGTCCGAACAGGGGTCAGCTCCTACGAGCAGTACTTC	TRBD1	TRBV29-1	NA	TRBJ2-7
CASSRLDSAGANVLTF	TGTGCCAGCAGTCGGTTGGATTCTGCCGGGGCCAACGTCCTGACTTTC	NA	TRBV28	NA	TRBJ2-6
CSVSPTSDGEQFF	TGCAGCGTTTCCCCTACTAGCGACGGTGAGCAGTTCTTC	TRBD2	TRBV29-1	NA	TRBJ2-1
CASRSNSGNTIYF	TGTGCCAGCAGGTCAAACTCTGGAAACACCATATATTTT	NA	TRBV27	few	TRBJ1-3
CASSLVMDYGYTF	TGTGCCAGCAGTTTAGTAATGGATTATGGCTACACCTTC	NA	TRBV12-3/TRBV12-4	few	TRBJ1-2
CASSRYGVGGEKLFF	TGTGCCAGCAGTCGCTATGGGGTCGGGGGTGAAAAACTGTTTTTT	NA	TRBV6-1	NA	TRBJ1-4